Listed below are T cell receptor beta chains from one sample, sequenced in a study of cytomegalovirus exposure and HLA in healthy donors. Assay: immunoSEQ multiplex PCR; the TCRdb copy retains only in-frame clones and omits some. The sample shows tens of thousands of clones, approximately 94% of them seen only once. The material sequenced was PBMCs. The receptors derive from a man aged 18-30 years in good health and CMV-seronegative. Each CDR3 is given without its conserved first and last residue.

j_call v_call cdr3_aa
TRBJ2-2 TRBV10-3 AISSDTGELF
TRBJ2-1 TRBV11-2 ASSSLSLAGVVYNEQF
TRBJ2-1 TRBV15 ATMSGRTINNEQF
TRBJ2-3 TRBV7-9 ASSQMTSGPTGEADTQY
TRBJ2-3 TRBV7-7 ATLPRGTDTQY
TRBJ2-5 TRBV5-4 ASSRGGPNPTIQETQY
TRBJ2-7 TRBV18 ASSPVGTRDEQY
TRBJ2-7 TRBV7-2 ASSRDRGLRYEQY
TRBJ2-7 TRBV10-3 AISESSDRGLHQY
TRBJ2-7 TRBV9 ASSVDPGGGVGSSYEQY
TRBJ1-2 TRBV20-1 SGFSFSGYT
TRBJ2-7 TRBV7-2 ASSFPGGESSYEQY
TRBJ2-2 TRBV5-6 ASSLRVTGELF
TRBJ2-7 TRBV7-9 ASSTRGPEPREQY
TRBJ2-1 TRBV7-2 ASSFLVGRASNEQF
TRBJ2-7 TRBV9 ASSVVAGDEQY
TRBJ1-2 TRBV28 ASSLRGTVFYGYT
TRBJ1-5 TRBV19 ASRDPLFKKGQPQH
TRBJ2-1 TRBV27 ASSRTSPHNEQF
TRBJ2-5 TRBV4-3 ASSQDRAGGRETQY
TRBJ1-3 TRBV10-3 AITPGDGNTIY
TRBJ2-3 TRBV27 ASSLSVLSSPGTDTQY
TRBJ2-3 TRBV14 ASSQDTRQYTDTQY
TRBJ1-2 TRBV5-3 ARSGATAYGYT
TRBJ1-5 TRBV18 ASSSGGDQPQH
TRBJ2-5 TRBV6-5 ASTAAFAETQY
TRBJ2-3 TRBV7-3 ASSLTGLADTDTQY
TRBJ1-5 TRBV4-2 ASSHSSPIGLGNQPQH
TRBJ2-6 TRBV27 ASSLYGSGANVLT
TRBJ2-7 TRBV15 ATSRGGQLSYEQY
TRBJ2-7 TRBV2 ASRTDRTSYEQY
TRBJ1-4 TRBV11-2 ASSLRGQRDEKLF
TRBJ2-6 TRBV13 ASSLEAGGPTGANVLT
TRBJ1-2 TRBV19 ASSKGDRGYT
TRBJ2-1 TRBV5-6 ASSEIGGTNYNEQF
TRBJ2-1 TRBV9 ASSVDGGGMNEQF
TRBJ2-2 TRBV7-7 ASSLMSSPGELF
TRBJ2-2 TRBV10-2 ASRELANTGELF
TRBJ2-7 TRBV29-1 SVTGHSYEQY
TRBJ1-1 TRBV10-2 ASSDRTGTKNTEAF
TRBJ2-7 TRBV6-1 ASYWEDYEQY
TRBJ2-3 TRBV4-2 ASSPQDGGTDTQY
TRBJ2-7 TRBV4-3 ASSQDTLTSRWEQY
TRBJ2-1 TRBV4-3 ASSQDIPGNNEQF
TRBJ1-4 TRBV25-1 ASSEWGPGGMNEKLF
TRBJ2-1 TRBV28 QGVRCYEQF
TRBJ2-2 TRBV11-2 ASSLDLLAEYTGELF
TRBJ2-3 TRBV7-2 ASKSLAGASTDTQY
TRBJ2-1 TRBV27 ASRVDWAGNEQF
TRBJ2-5 TRBV5-1 ASSPGLAETQY
TRBJ2-1 TRBV5-1 ASSIMGGDEQF
TRBJ2-7 TRBV6-5 ASSSGTSYEQY
TRBJ2-1 TRBV5-1 ASSSPPGLAGGELGEQF
TRBJ2-1 TRBV4-1 ASSRGTGNEQF
TRBJ2-3 TRBV27 ASSLPPTGTDTQY
TRBJ1-4 TRBV7-9 ASSLLGATNEKLF
TRBJ1-2 TRBV7-2 ASSRLNYGYT
TRBJ1-3 TRBV13 ASSTRTLWTGNTIY
TRBJ2-7 TRBV4-3 ASSLGQGPTGPYEQY